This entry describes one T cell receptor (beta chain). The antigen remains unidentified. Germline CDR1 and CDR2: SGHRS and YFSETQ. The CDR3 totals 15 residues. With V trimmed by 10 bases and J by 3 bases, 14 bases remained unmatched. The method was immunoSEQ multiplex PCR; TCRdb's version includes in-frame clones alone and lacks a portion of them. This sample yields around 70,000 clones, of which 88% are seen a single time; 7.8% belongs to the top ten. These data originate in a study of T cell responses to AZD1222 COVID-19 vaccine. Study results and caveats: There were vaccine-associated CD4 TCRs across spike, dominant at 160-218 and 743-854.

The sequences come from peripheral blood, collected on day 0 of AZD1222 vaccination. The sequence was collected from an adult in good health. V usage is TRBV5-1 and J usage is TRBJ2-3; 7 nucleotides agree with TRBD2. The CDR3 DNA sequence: TGCGCCGATCGAAAGAGCGGGGCCTTGACAGATACGCAGTATTTT. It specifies CADRKSGALTDTQYF.